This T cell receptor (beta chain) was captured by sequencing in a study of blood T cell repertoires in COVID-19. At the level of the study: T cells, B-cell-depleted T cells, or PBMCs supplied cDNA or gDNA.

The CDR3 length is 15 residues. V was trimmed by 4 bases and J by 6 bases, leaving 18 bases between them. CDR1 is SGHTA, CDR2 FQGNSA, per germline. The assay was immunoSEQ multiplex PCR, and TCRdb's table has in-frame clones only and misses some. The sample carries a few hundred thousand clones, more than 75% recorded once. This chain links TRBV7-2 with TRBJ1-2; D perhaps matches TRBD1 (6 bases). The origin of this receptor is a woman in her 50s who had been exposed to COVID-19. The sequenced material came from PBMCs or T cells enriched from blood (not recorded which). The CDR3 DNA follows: TGTGCCAGCAGCTACAGTAGGGGGGGCTGGGATGGCTACACCTTC. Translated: CASSYSRGGWDGYTF. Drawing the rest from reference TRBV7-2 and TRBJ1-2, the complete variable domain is GAGVSQSPSNKVTEKGKDVELRCDPISGHTALYWYRQSLGQGLEFLIYFQGNSAPDKSGLPSDRFSAERTGGSVSTLTIQRTQQEDSAVYLCASSYSRGGWDGYTFGSGTRLTVV.